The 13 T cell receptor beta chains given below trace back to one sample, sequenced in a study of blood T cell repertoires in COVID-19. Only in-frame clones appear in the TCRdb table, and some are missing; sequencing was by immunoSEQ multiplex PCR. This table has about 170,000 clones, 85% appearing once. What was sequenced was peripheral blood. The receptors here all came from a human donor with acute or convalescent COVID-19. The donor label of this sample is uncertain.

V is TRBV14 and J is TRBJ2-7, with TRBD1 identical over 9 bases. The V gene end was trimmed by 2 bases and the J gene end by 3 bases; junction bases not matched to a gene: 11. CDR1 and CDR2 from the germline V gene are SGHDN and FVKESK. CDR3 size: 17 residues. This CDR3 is CASSQRDMGQGLYEQYF. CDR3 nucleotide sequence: TGTGCCAGCAGCCAACGTGACATGGGACAGGGTCTCTACGAGCAGTACTTC. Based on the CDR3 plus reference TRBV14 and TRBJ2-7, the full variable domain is EAGVTQFPSHSVIEKGQTVTLRCDPISGHDNLYWYRRVMGKEIKFLLHFVKESKQDESGMPNNRFLAERTGGTYSTLKVQPAELEDSGVYFCASSQRDMGQGLYEQYFGPGTRLTVT.

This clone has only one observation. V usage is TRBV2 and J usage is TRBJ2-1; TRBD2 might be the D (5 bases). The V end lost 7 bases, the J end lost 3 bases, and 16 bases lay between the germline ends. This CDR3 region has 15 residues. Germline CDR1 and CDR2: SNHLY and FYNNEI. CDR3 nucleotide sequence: TGTGCCAGCACTCCCGAGAGGGTAGGCTACAATGAGCAGTTCTTC. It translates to CASTPERVGYNEQFF.

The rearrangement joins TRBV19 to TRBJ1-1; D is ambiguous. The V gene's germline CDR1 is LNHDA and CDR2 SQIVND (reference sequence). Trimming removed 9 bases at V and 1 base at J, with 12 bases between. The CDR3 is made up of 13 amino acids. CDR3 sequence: CASRYSGNTEAFF. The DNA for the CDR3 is TGTGCCAGCAGATACTCAGGGAACACTGAAGCTTTCTTT.

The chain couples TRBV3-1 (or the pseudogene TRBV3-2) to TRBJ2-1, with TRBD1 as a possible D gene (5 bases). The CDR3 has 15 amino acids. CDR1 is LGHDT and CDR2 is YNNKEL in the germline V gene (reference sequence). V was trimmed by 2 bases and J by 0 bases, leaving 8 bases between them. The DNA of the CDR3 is TGTGCCAGCAGCCAATTTAGGGGCTCCTACAATGAGCAGTTCTTC. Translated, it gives CASSQFRGSYNEQFF.

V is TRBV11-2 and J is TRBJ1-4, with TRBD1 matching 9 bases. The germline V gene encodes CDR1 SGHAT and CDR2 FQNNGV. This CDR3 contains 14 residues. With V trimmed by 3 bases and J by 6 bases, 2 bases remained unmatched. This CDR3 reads CASSFNRGHEKLFF. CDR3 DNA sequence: TGTGCCAGCAGCTTTAACAGGGGGCATGAAAAACTGTTTTTT.

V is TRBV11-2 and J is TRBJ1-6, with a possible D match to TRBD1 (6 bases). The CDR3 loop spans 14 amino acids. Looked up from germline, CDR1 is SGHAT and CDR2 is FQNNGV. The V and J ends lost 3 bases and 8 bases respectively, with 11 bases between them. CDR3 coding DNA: TGTGCCAGCAGCTTGGGCAGGGGATATTCACCCCTCCACTTT. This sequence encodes CASSLGRGYSPLHF.

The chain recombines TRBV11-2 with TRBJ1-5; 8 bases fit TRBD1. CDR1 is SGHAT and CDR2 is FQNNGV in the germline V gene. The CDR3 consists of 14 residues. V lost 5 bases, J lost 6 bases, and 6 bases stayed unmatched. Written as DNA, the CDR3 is TGTGCCAGCAGCCTCGACAGGGGCCTTCAGCCCCAGCATTTT. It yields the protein CASSLDRGLQPQHF.

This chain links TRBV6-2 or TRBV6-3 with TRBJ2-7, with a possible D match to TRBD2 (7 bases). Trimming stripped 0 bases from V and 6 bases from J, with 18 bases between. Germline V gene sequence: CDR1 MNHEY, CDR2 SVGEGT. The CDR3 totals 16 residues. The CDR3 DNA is TGTGCCAGCAGTTACTCCTCGGGGGGCCGTCTTAGCGAGCAGTACTTC. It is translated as CASSYSSGGRLSEQYF.

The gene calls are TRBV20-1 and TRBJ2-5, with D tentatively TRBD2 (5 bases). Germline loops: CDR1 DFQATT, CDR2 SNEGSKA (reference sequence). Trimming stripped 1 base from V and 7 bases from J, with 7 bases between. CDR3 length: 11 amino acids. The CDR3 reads CSARVGGTQYF. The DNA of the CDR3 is TGCAGTGCTAGAGTCGGAGGGACCCAGTACTTC.

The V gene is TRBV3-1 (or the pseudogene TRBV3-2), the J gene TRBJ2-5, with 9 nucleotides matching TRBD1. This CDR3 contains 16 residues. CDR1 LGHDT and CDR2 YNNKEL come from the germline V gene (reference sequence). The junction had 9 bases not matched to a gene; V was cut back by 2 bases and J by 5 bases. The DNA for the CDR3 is TGTGCCAGCAGCCAACTTGGGACAGGGAATCGGGAGACCCAGTACTTC. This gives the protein CASSQLGTGNRETQYF.

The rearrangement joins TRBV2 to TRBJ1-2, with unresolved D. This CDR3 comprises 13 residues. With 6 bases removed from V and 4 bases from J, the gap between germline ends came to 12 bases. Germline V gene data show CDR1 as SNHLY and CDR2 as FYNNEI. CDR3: CASSRSGGYGYTF. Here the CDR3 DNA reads TGTGCCAGCAGCCGCAGTGGCGGCTATGGCTACACCTTC.

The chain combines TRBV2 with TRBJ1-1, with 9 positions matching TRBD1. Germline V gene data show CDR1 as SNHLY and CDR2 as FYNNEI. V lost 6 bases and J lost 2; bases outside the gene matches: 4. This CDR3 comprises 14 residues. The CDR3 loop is CASSWGQGNTEAFF. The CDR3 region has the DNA TGTGCCAGCAGCTGGGGACAGGGAAACACTGAAGCTTTCTTT.

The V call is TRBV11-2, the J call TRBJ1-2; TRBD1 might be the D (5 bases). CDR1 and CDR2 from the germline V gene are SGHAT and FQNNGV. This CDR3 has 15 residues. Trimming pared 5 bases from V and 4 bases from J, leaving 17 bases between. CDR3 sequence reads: CASSPLGRQFYGYTF. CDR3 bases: TGTGCCAGCAGCCCTCTCGGGCGACAGTTCTATGGCTACACCTTC.